This passage covers 20 T cell receptor beta chains from one sample sequenced in a study of regulatory T cells in long-lasting Graves disease. Time point meaning: persistent/refractory GD, antithyroid drugs over 5 years with positive TRAb. RNA isolated from PBMCs was used to make the TCR library. Arm-PCR of CDR3 regions and iRepertoire HTBI primers were the basis on which TCR beta libraries were built. Using its own MiXCR run on the multiplex PCR reads, TCRdb lists one record per CDR3 protein. Among under 350,000 distinct CDR3 sequences listed, roughly a fifth were seen once. Sequenced here: peripheral blood mononuclear cells (PBMCs), sampled when the disease was refractory, from a patient treated with antithyroid drugs. These receptor sequences come from a female donor with Graves disease.

The chain carries TRBV19 and TRBJ1-1; TRBD1 matches 8 bases. The CDR3 sequence is 13 residues long. Germline CDR1 is LNHDA and CDR2 is SQIVND (reference sequence). After removal of 5 bases from V and 4 bases from J, the junction contained 3 bases not matched to a gene. CDR3 region: CASSATGATEAFF. CDR3 DNA sequence: TGTGCCAGTAGTGCGACAGGGGCCACTGAAGCTTTCTTT.

The chain is built from TRBV6-1 and TRBJ2-5, with D uncertain. The end of the DNA is better explained by TRBJ2-7, so the J call may be wrong. This CDR3 is built from 13 residues. The germline CDR1 and CDR2 sequences are MNHNS and SASEGT. In DNA, the CDR3 is TGTGCCAGCAGGATGAGACCTGGCTACGAGCAGTACTTC. Amino acids: CASRMRPGYEQYF.

This chain joins TRBV25-1 and TRBJ2-7; 8 positions match TRBD1. V trimming: 6 bases; J trimming: 0 bases; junction bases outside the gene matches: 4. The CDR3 consists of 14 residues. Per germline, CDR1 MGHDK and CDR2 SYGVNS. CDR3 sequence: CASRTGTGSYEQYF. The CDR3 nucleotides read TGTGCCAGCAGAACCGGGACAGGCTCCTACGAGCAGTACTTC.

The gene calls are TRBV20-1 and TRBJ2-7; TRBD1 is a possible D gene (5 bases). V lost 3 bases and J lost 4, with 13 bases in between. CDR1 and CDR2 from the germline V gene are DFQATT and SNEGSKA (reference sequence). The CDR3 extends over 13 amino acids. CDR3 residues: CSARGDREYEQYF. The CDR3 DNA follows: TGCAGTGCTAGGGGTGACAGAGAATACGAGCAGTACTTC.

The chain carries TRBV19 and TRBJ2-1; 8 nucleotides line up with TRBD1. The V gene end was trimmed by 5 bases and the J gene end by 7 bases; junction bases not matched to a gene: 7. The CDR3 sequence is 14 residues long. The germline gives CDR1 LNHDA, CDR2 SQIVND (reference sequence). The CDR3 nucleotides read TGTGCCAGTAGTTGGGACAGGATGGGTAATGAGCAGTTCTTC. As protein: CASSWDRMGNEQFF.

The V call is TRBV5-1, the J call TRBJ2-3, with 7 bases fitting TRBD2. The CDR3 spans 15 residues. Looked up from germline, CDR1 is SGHRS and CDR2 is YFSETQ. V lost 2 bases and J lost 1; bases outside the gene matches: 4. The CDR3 protein is CASSLAGLRTDTQYF. In DNA form, the CDR3 reads TGCGCCAGCAGCTTAGCGGGACTTCGCACAGATACGCAGTATTTT.

This rearrangement joins TRBV7-2 to TRBJ2-1, with 10 bases fitting TRBD2. Per the germline V gene, CDR1 is SGHTA and CDR2 is FQGNSA. This CDR3 region has 15 residues. V lost 3 bases to trimming and J lost 5 bases; unmatched junction nucleotides: 4. CDR3 loop: CASSFLAGANNEQFF. As DNA, the CDR3 is TGTGCCAGCAGCTTTCTAGCGGGGGCAAACAATGAGCAGTTCTTC.

The V and J genes are TRBV4-1 and TRBJ2-4; 8 bases match TRBD2. The CDR3 has 15 residues. V lost 1 base to trimming and J lost 12 bases; unmatched junction nucleotides: 11. Germline lookup yields CDR1 MGHRA and CDR2 YSYEKL. CDR3 region: CASSQGRLRGGAQYF. In DNA, the CDR3 is TGCGCCAGCAGCCAAGGGCGCCTCCGGGGGGGTGCTCAGTACTTC.

Worth noting for this clonotype: A read error may be the cause here, since a much bigger clone is one base away. The missing conserved phenylalanine or tryptophan at the end of this CDR3 makes a read error likely. The V call is TRBV28, the J call TRBJ2-5; D not resolved. Trimming pared 6 bases from V and 2 bases from J, leaving 16 bases between. The V gene's germline CDR1 is MDHEN and CDR2 SYDVKM. This CDR3 is 15 amino acids long. The DNA of the CDR3 is TGTGCCAGCAGCCCGACCCCTGGCTCTCAAGAGACCCAGTACTAC. Translated, it gives CASSPTPGSQETQYY.

Many counts were recorded for this clonotype. The gene calls are TRBV6-5 and TRBJ1-1, with D hard to call. V dropped 0 bases and J dropped 1 base, with 6 bases sitting between them. The CDR3 runs 14 residues. In germline, CDR1 is MNHEY, CDR2 SVGAGI. The CDR3 DNA reads as TGTGCCAGCAGTTACTCCCGGGAGAACACTGAAGCTTTCTTT. Its protein product is CASSYSRENTEAFF.

This clonotype has a count of ten or more. This chain uses TRBV14 with TRBJ1-4; maybe TRBD1 (5 bases). Trimming removed 4 bases at V and 3 bases at J, with 12 bases between. The CDR3 runs to 15 residues. Germline-derived CDR1 and CDR2 are SGHDN and FVKESK. This chain's CDR3 is CASSLGTAPNEKLFF. For the CDR3, the DNA is TGTGCCAGCAGCCTCGGGACCGCACCTAATGAAAAACTGTTTTTT.

This chain links TRBV6-5 with TRBJ2-7; 8 nucleotides match TRBD2. Germline CDR1 MNHEY, CDR2 SVGAGI. The CDR3 is 15 residues long. The V segment lost 0 bases and the J segment 2 bases; nucleotides outside the gene matches: 3. The CDR3 here is CASSYSTSETYEQYF. In nucleotides, the CDR3 is TGTGCCAGCAGTTACTCGACTAGCGAGACCTACGAGCAGTACTTC.

CDR3 sequence: CAISDLADEAFF. CDR3 in DNA: TGTGCCATCAGTGACCTCGCTGACGAAGCTTTCTTT. The J gene is TRBJ1-1, the V gene TRBV10-3; D unresolved. The V and J ends lost 3 bases and 8 bases respectively, with 10 bases between them. The CDR3 runs to 12 residues. CDR1 is ENHRY, CDR2 SYGVKD, per germline.

This clonotype was counted once. V usage is TRBV5-1 and J usage is TRBJ2-5; possibly TRBD1 for D (6 bases). The V gene lost 4 bases and the J gene lost 4 bases, with 23 bases spanning the gap. Germline V gene sequence: CDR1 SGHRS, CDR2 YFSETQ. CDR3 length equals 17 residues. This CDR3 is CASSPVGAGPAVETQYF. CDR3 sequence (DNA): TGCGCCAGCAGCCCGGTGGGGGCAGGGCCAGCGGTAGAGACCCAGTACTTC.

This clonotype was picked up many times. J is TRBJ2-7 and V is TRBV12-3 or TRBV12-4; D ambiguous. The V gene lost 5 bases and the J gene lost 3 bases, with 8 bases spanning the gap. There are 12 residues in the CDR3. CDR3 coding DNA: TGTGCCAGCAGTCAACATGTCTACGAGCAGTACTTC. Residues: CASSQHVYEQYF.

Comments on this clonotype: The DNA is left out, because the CDR3 cannot be placed on it with certainty; the CDR3 is given as TCRdb lists it. The V and J genes are TRBV5-1 and TRBJ2-5. The CDR3 is 19 amino acids in total, end residues counted. Looked up from germline, CDR1 is SGHRS and CDR2 is YFSETQ. The CDR3 region is CASSFYICSAKDTLETQYF.

Turning to this clonotype: A far more abundant clone sits one base away, making this likely a read error. V and J are TRBV7-9 and TRBJ2-7, with D possibly TRBD2 on 6 matching bases. Germline V gene sequence: CDR1 SEHNR, CDR2 FQNEAQ (reference sequence). Trimming removed 5 bases at V and 3 bases at J, with 14 bases between. This CDR3 comprises 14 residues. The CDR3 protein is CASSQSGGNYEQYF. The CDR3 DNA follows: TGTGCCAGCAGCCAAAGCGGCGGGAACTACGAGCAGTACTTC. The whole variable domain, filled in from reference TRBV7-9 and TRBJ2-7, reads DTGVSQNPRHKITKRGQNVTFRCDPISEHNRLYWYRQTLGQGPEFLTYFQNEAQLEKSRLLSDRFSAERPKGSFSTLEIQRTEQGDSAMYLCASSQSGGNYEQYFGPGTRLTVT.

The gene calls are TRBV24-1 and TRBJ2-5, with D possibly TRBD1 on 7 matching bases. Germline CDR1 and CDR2: KGHDR and SFDVKD. The germline V and J ends were trimmed by 2 bases and 2 bases, with 14 bases remaining between them. This CDR3 region has 16 residues. In nucleotides, the CDR3 is TGTGCCACCAGTGATTATAAACAGGGGAGGCAAGAGACCCAGTACTTC. This sequence encodes CATSDYKQGRQETQYF.

This clonotype was counted many times. The CDR3 is CASTNAYEQYF. CDR3 bases: TGTGCCAGTACTAATGCCTACGAGCAGTACTTC. This chain connects TRBV2 to TRBJ2-7; D call uncertain. Trimming left V 9 bases short and J 2 bases short, with 8 bases between. CDR1 is SNHLY, CDR2 FYNNEI, per germline. This CDR3 is built from 11 residues.

This clonotype was counted a few times. The gene calls are TRBV4-3 and TRBJ1-2, with 9 positions matching TRBD1. The CDR3 is 16 residues long. V dropped 4 bases and J dropped 8; count of bases not matched to a gene: 14. Germline CDR1 is LGHNA and CDR2 is YSLEER. The CDR3 DNA is TGCGCCAGCAGCCCGTCTCCGGGACAGGGAGTTTGGGGCTACACCTTC. Translation gives CASSPSPGQGVWGYTF.